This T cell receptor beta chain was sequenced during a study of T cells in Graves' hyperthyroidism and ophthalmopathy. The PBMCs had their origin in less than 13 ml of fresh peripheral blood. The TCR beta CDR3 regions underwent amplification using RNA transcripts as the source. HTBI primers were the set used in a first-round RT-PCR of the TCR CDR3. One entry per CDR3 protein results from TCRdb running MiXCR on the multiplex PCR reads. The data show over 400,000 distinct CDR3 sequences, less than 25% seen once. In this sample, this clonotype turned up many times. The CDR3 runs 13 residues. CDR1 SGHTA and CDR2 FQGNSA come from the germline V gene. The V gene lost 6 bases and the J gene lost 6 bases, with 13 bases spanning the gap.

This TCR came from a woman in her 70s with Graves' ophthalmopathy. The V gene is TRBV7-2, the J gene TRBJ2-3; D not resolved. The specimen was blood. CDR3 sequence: CASSYIGGDTQYF. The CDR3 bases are TGTGCCAGCAGTTATATTGGCGGTGATACGCAGTATTTT. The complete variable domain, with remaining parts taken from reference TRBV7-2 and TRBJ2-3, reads GAGVSQSPSNKVTEKGKDVELRCDPISGHTALYWYRQSLGQGLEFLIYFQGNSAPDKSGLPSDRFSAERTGGSVSTLTIQRTQQEDSAVYLCASSYIGGDTQYFGPGTRLTVL.